This TCR beta chain originates from a study of blood T cell repertoires in COVID-19. Study-wide context: The origin of the acute and convalescent COVID-19 samples was the United States, Italy and Spain.

Trimming shortened V by 0 bases and J by 7 bases, and 8 bases separated the two germline ends. Germline CDR1 is SGHRS and CDR2 is YFSETQ. This CDR3 contains 13 residues. Per the original methods: Counts of nucleated cells, estimated from reference gene primer amplification, were obtained. Only in-frame clones appear in the TCRdb table, and some are missing; sequencing was by immunoSEQ multiplex PCR. That table is the source of V, J and clone size, and D and trimming were worked out from the DNA. Counted here are 200,000 to 250,000 clones, about nine tenths occurring once; the ten biggest clones make up approximately 3%.

V gene TRBV5-1 combines with J gene TRBJ2-1; D is undetermined. Specimen: PBMCs or T cells enriched from blood (not recorded which). The sequence derives from a woman between 45 and 60 years old in a cohort exposed to, infected with or recovered from COVID-19 (not recorded which). As DNA, the CDR3 is TGCGCCAGCAGCTTGGCGACTTTTAATGAGCAGTTCTTC. Translating gives CASSLATFNEQFF.